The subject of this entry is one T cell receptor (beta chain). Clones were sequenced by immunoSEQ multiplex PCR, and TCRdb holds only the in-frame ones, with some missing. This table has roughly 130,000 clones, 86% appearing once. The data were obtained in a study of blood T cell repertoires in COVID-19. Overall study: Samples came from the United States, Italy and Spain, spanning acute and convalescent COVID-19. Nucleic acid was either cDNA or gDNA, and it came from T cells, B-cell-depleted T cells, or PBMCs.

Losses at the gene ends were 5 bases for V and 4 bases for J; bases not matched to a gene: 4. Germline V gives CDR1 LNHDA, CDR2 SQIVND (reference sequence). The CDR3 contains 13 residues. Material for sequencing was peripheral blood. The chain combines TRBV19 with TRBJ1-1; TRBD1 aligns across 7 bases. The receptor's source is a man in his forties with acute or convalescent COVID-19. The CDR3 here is CASSVDRATEAFF. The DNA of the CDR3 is TGTGCCAGTAGTGTCGACAGGGCCACTGAAGCTTTCTTT.